This T cell receptor (beta chain) was sequenced for a study of blood T cell repertoires in COVID-19. V was trimmed by 3 bases and J by 10 bases, leaving 12 bases between them. CDR1 is ENHRY, CDR2 SYGVKD, per germline. The CDR3 is 12 amino acids. Clones were read by immunoSEQ multiplex PCR, and TCRdb kept only the in-frame ones, dropping some. The sample carries more than 400,000 clones, approximately 85% recorded once. The rearrangement joins TRBV10-3 to TRBJ1-1; D is perhaps TRBD1 (6 bases). The TCR sequence derives from a human donor in a cohort sampled during active COVID-19. Sequenced input: peripheral blood. The CDR3 DNA reads TGTGCCATCAGTGACAGGCGAGGGGGAGCTTTCTTT. Residues: CAISDRRGGAFF.